Sequencing of this TCR beta chain was carried out in a study of shared clonotypes between healthy human individuals. This clone was seen a single time. The protocol was immunoSEQ multiplex PCR, while the TCRdb copy is restricted to in-frame clones and leaves out a portion. The sample has approximately 1.5 million clones; 98% to 99% are singletons. This CDR3 is built from 15 residues. CDR1 is MGHRA, CDR2 YSYEKL, per germline. Trimming took off 0 bases at V and 0 bases at J, with 8 bases between the two ends. Nashville, Tennessee was home to all donors, each a Caucasian adult. The source of this sequence is a man aged 25 to 40 in good health. The chain joins TRBV4-1 to TRBJ1-1; no clear D. Sequenced: naive CD4+ T cells sorted from blood. The subset: CD45RA+ positively selected. CDR3 protein: CASSQDSGMNTEAFF. As DNA, the CDR3 is TGCGCCAGCAGCCAAGATTCAGGCATGAACACTGAAGCTTTCTTT.